The present TCR beta chain was sequenced within a study of OX40 agonist ivuxolimab in advanced cancers. Overall study: The eligibility criteria allowed prior anti-PD-1, anti-PD-L1 or anti-CTLA-4 therapy, and around 40% had some. Overall study findings and caveats: CD8+ T cells (on average) carried more expanded clones than CD4+ T cells. There were also nonresponders showing low normalized T-cell clonal expansion.

The CDR3 extends over 13 amino acids. The germline V gene encodes CDR1 SGHRS and CDR2 YFSETQ. Trimming stripped 1 base from V and 8 bases from J, with 12 bases between. Data came from immunoSEQ multiplex PCR; TCRdb stores just in-frame clones and leaves some out. The data hold around 70,000 clones, with over 75% observed a single time. As concerns this clone: Its antigen is unknown.

This specimen consisted of CD4+ or CD8+ T cells sorted from blood, obtained in a trial of the OX40 agonist ivuxolimab. The receptor's source is an adult with an advanced solid tumor such as melanoma, head and neck, liver or kidney cancer. The V call is TRBV5-1, the J call TRBJ1-1; no definite D call. CDR3 loop: CASSLLTETEAFF. The DNA of the CDR3 is TGCGCCAGCAGCTTGTTGACCGAAACGGAAGCTTTCTTT.